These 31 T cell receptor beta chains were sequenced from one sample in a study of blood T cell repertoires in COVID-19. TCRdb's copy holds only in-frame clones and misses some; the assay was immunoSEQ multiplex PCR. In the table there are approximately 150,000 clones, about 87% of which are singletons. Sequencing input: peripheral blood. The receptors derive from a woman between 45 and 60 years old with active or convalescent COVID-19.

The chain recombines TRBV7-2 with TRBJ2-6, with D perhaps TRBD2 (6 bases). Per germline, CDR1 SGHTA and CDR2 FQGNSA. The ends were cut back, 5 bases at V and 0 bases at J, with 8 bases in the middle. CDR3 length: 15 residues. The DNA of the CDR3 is TGTGCCAGCAGCCCCGGGAGCTCTGGGGCCAACGTCCTGACTTTC. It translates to CASSPGSSGANVLTF.

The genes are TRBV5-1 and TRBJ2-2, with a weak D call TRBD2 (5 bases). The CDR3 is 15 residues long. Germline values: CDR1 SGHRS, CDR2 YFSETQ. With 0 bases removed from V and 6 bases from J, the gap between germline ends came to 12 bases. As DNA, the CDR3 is TGCGCCAGCAGCTTGGACATCGGGGTTCCCGGGGAGCTGTTTTTT. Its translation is CASSLDIGVPGELFF.

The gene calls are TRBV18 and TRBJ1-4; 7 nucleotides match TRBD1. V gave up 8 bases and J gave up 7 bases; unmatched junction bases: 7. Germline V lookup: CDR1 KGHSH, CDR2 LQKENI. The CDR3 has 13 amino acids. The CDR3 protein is CASQGGGREKLFF. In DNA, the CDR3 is TGTGCCAGCCAAGGGGGCGGACGTGAAAAACTGTTTTTT. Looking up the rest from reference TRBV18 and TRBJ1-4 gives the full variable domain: NAGVMQNPRHLVRRRGQEARLRCSPMKGHSHVYWYRQLPEEGLKFMVYLQKENIIDESGMPKERFSAEFPKEGPSILRIQQVVRGDSAAYFCASQGGGREKLFFGSGTQLSVL.

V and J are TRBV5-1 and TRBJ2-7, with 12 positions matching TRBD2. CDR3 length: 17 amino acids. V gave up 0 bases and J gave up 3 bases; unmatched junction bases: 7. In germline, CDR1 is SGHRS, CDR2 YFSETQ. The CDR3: CASSLGLAGAGYYEQYF. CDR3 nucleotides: TGCGCCAGCAGCTTGGGACTAGCGGGAGCAGGCTACTACGAGCAGTACTTC.

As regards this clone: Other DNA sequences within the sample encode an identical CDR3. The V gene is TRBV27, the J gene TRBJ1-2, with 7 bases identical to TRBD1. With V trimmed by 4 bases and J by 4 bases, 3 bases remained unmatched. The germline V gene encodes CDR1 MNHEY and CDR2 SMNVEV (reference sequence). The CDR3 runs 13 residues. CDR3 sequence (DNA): TGTGCCAGCAGTTCCACAGGGGTCTATGGCTACACCTTC. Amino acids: CASSSTGVYGYTF.

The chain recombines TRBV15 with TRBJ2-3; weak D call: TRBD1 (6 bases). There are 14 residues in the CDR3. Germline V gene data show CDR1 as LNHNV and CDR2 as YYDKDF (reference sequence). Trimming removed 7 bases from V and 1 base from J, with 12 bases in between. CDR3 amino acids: CATTTTGGTDTQYF. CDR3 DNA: TGTGCCACCACCACGACAGGAGGCACAGATACGCAGTATTTT.

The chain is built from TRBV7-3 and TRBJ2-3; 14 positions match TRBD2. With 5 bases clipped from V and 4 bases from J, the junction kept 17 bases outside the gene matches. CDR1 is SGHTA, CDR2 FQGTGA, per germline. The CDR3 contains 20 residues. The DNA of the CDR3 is TGTGCCAGCAGCCCCTTTGGACTAGCGGGAGGAGTAGGCGGAGCAGATACGCAGTATTTT. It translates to CASSPFGLAGGVGGADTQYF.

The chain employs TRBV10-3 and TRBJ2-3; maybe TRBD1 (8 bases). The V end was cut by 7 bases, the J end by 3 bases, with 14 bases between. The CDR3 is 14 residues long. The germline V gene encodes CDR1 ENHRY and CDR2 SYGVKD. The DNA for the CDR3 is TGTGCCATCAACACACAGGGGGGGACAGATACGCAGTATTTT. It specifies CAINTQGGTDTQYF.

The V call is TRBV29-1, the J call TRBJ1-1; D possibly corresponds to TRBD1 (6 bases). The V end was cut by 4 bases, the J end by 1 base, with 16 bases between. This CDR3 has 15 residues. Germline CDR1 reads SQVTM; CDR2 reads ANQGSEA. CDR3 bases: TGCAGCGTTGTTCATTACGACAGGACGAACACTGAAGCTTTCTTT. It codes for CSVVHYDRTNTEAFF. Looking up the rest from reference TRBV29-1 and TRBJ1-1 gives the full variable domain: SAVISQKPSRDICQRGTSLTIQCQVDSQVTMMFWYRQQPGQSLTLIATANQGSEATYESGFVIDKFPISRPNLTFSTLTVSNMSPEDSSIYLCSVVHYDRTNTEAFFGQGTRLTVV.

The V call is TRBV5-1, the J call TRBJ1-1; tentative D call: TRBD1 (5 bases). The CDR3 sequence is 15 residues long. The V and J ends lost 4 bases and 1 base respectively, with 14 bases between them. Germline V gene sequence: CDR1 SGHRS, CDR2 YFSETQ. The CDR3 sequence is CASSPIRTGNTEAFF. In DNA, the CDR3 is TGCGCCAGCAGCCCGATCAGAACAGGGAACACTGAAGCTTTCTTT.

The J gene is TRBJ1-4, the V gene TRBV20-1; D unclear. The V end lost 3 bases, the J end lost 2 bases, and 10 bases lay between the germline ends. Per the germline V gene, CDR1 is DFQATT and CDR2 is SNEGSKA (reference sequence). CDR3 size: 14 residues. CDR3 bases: TGCAGTGCTAGTTCGTGGGCGACTAATGAAAAACTGTTTTTT. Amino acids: CSASSWATNEKLFF.

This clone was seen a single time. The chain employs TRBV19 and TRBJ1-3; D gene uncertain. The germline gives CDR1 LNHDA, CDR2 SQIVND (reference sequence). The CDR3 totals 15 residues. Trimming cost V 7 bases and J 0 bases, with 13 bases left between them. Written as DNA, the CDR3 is TGTGCCAGTACTCTACACCGGGACTCTGGAAACACCATATATTTT. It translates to CASTLHRDSGNTIYF.

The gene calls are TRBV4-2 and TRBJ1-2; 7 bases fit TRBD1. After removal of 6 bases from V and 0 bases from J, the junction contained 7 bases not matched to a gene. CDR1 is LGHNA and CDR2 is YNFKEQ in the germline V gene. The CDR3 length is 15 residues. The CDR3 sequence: CASRPDRAANYGYTF. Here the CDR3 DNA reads TGTGCCAGCAGACCTGACAGGGCAGCTAACTATGGCTACACCTTC.

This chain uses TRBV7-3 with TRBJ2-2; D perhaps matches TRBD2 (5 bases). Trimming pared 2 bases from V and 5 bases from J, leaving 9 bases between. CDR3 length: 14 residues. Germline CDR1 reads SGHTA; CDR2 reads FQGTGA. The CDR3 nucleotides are TGTGCCAGCAGCTTACCGGACTCTACCGGGGAGCTGTTTTTT. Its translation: CASSLPDSTGELFF.

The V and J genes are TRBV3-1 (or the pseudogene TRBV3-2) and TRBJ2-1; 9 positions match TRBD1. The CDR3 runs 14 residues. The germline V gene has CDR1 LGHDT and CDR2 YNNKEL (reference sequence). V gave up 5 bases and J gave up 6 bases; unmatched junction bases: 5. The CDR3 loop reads CASSSRDRANEQFF. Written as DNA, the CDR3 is TGTGCCAGCAGCTCCCGGGACAGGGCCAATGAGCAGTTCTTC.

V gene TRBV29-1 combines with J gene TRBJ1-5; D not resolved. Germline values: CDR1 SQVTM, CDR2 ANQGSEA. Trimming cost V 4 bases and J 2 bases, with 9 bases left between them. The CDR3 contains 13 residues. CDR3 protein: CSVGQDRNQPQHF. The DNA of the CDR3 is TGCAGCGTTGGGCAGGATCGCAATCAGCCCCAGCATTTT.

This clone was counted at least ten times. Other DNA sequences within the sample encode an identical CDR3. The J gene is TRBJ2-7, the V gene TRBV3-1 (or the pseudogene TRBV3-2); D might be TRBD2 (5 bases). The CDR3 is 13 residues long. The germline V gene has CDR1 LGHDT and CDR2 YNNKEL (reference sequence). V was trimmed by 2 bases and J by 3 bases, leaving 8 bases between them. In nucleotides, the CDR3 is TGTGCCAGCAGCCAACCCAGCGGCTACGAGCAGTACTTC. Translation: CASSQPSGYEQYF.

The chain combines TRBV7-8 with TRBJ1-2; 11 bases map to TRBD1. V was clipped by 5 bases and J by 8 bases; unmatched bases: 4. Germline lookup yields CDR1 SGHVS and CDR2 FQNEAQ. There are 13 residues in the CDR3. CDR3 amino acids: CASSPRTGGGYTF. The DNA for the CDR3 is TGTGCCAGCAGCCCGAGGACAGGGGGCGGCTACACCTTC. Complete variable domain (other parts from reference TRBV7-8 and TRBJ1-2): GAGVSQSPRYKVAKRGQDVALRCDPISGHVSLFWYQQALGQGPEFLTYFQNEAQLDKSGLPSDRFFAERPEGSVSTLKIQRTQQEDSAVYLCASSPRTGGGYTFGSGTRLTVV.

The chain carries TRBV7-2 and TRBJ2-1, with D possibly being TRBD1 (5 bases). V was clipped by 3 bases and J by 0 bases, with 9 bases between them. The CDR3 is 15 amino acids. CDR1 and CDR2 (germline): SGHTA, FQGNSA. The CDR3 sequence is CASSLTASSYNEQFF. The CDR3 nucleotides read TGTGCCAGCAGCTTGACAGCGAGCTCCTACAATGAGCAGTTCTTC.

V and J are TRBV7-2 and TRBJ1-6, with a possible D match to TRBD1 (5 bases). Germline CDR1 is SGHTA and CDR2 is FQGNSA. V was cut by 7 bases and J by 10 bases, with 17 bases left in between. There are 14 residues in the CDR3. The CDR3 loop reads CASNPSGGNSPLHF. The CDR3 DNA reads TGTGCCAGCAACCCTTCGGGGGGAAACTCACCCCTCCACTTT.

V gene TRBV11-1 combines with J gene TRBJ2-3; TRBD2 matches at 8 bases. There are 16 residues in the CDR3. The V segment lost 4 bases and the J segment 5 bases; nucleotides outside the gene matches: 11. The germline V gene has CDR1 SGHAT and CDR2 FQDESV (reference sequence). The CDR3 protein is CASSSRGGRGGDTQYF. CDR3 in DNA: TGTGCCAGCAGCTCACGGGGGGGGCGTGGAGGAGATACGCAGTATTTT.

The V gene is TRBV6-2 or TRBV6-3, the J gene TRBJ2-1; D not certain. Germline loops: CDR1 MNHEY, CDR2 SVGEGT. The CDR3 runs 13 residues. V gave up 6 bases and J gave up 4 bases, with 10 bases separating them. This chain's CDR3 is CASSARTYNEQFF. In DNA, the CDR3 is TGTGCCAGCAGCGCCCGAACTTACAATGAGCAGTTCTTC.

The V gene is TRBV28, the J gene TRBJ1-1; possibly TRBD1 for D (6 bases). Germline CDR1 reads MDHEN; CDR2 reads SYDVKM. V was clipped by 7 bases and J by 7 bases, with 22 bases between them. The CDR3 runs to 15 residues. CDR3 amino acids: CASTHGGAGGGEAFF. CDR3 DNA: TGTGCCAGCACCCACGGGGGGGCAGGCGGCGGTGAAGCTTTCTTT. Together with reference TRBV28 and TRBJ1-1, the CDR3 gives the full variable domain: DVKVTQSSRYLVKRTGEKVFLECVQDMDHENMFWYRQDPGLGLRLIYFSYDVKMKEKGDIPEGYSVSREKKERFSLILESASTNQTSMYLCASTHGGAGGGEAFFGQGTRLTVV.

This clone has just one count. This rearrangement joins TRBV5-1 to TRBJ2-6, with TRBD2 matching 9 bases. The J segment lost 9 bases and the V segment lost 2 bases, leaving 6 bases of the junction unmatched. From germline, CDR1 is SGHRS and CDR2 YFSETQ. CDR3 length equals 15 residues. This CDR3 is CASSFIAGANNVLTF. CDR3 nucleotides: TGCGCCAGCAGCTTTATAGCGGGGGCGAACAACGTCCTGACTTTC.

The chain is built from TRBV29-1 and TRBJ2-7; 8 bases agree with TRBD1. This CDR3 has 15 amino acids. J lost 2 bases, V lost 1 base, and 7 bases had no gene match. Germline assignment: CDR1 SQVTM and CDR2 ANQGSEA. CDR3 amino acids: CSVEGPGQEPYEQYF. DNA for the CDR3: TGCAGCGTTGAAGGCCCGGGACAGGAACCCTACGAGCAGTACTTC.

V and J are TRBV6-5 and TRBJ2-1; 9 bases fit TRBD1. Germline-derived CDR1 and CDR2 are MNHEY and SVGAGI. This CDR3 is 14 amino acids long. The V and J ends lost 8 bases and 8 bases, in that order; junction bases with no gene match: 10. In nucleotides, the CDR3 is TGTGCCAGCCGAACAGGGGGCGCGGACCATGAGCAGTTCTTC. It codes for CASRTGGADHEQFF.

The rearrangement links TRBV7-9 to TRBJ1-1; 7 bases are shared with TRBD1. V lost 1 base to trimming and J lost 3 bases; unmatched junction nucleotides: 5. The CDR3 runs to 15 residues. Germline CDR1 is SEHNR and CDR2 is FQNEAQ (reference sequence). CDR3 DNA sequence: TGTGCCAGCAGCTTAGGACAGGGAAGCCACACTGAAGCTTTCTTT. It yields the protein CASSLGQGSHTEAFF.

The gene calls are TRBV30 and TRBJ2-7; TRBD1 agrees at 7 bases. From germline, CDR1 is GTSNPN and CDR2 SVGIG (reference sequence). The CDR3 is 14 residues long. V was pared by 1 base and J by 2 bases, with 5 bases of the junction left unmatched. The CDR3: CAWSGQGVPYEQYF. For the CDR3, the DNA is TGTGCCTGGAGTGGGCAGGGGGTACCCTACGAGCAGTACTTC.

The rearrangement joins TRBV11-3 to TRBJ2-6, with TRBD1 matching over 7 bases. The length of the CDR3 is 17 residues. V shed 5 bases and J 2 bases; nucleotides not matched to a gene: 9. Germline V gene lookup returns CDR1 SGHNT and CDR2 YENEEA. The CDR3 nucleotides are TGTGCCAGCAGCCCCGGGACAGTCCAAGCTGGGGCCAACGTCCTGACTTTC. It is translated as CASSPGTVQAGANVLTF.

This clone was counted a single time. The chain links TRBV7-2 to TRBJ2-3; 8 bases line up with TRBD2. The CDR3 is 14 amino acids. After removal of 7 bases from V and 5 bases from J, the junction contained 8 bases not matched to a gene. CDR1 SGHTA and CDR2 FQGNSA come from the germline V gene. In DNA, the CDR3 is TGTGCCAGCATCTGGCAGCGGGGGAAAGATACGCAGTATTTT. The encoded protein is CASIWQRGKDTQYF. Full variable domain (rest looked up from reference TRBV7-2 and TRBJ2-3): GAGVSQSPSNKVTEKGKDVELRCDPISGHTALYWYRQSLGQGLEFLIYFQGNSAPDKSGLPSDRFSAERTGGSVSTLTIQRTQQEDSAVYLCASIWQRGKDTQYFGPGTRLTVL.

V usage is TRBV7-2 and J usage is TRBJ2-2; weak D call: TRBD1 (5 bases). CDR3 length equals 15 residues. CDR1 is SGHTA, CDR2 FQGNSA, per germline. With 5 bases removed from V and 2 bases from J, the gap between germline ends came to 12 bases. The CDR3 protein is CASSLRVRNTGELFF. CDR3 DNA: TGTGCCAGCAGCCTCAGGGTACGAAACACCGGGGAGCTGTTTTTT. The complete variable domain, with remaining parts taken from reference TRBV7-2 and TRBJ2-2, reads GAGVSQSPSNKVTEKGKDVELRCDPISGHTALYWYRQSLGQGLEFLIYFQGNSAPDKSGLPSDRFSAERTGGSVSTLTIQRTQQEDSAVYLCASSLRVRNTGELFFGEGSRLTVL.